The clone carrying this T cell receptor (beta chain) came up a few times. V was shortened by 2 bases and J by 8 bases, with 9 bases between the two germline ends. The CDR3 spans 12 residues. CDR1 is SGHVS, CDR2 FQNEAQ, per germline. This sample was included in a study of early T cells in non-severe SARS-CoV-2 infection. Study context: Unsorted whole blood bulk RNA was sequenced, with unpaired chains.

Individual cDNA molecules each received unique molecular identifiers attached to them. TCRdb independently ran MiXCR on the 5' RACE reads; one entry per CDR3 protein. The sample includes tens of thousands of distinct CDR3 sequences, 20% seen only once; the top ten take about 17%. The sequence was obtained from an adult who was a healthcare worker with PCR-confirmed SARS-CoV-2 infection or an uninfected control (not recorded which). The chain carries TRBV7-8 and TRBJ1-1; D gene uncertain. The source material was whole blood, sampled at baseline. The CDR3 nucleotides read TGTGCCAGCAGCTTACGGCCACGAGAAGCTTTCTTT. Translation gives CASSLRPREAFF.